The 24 T cell receptor beta chains reported below all come from one sample, sequenced in a study of blood T cell repertoires in COVID-19. Measured with immunoSEQ multiplex PCR; TCRdb has only the in-frame clones, and not every one. The sample records roughly 63,000 clones, around 80% being singletons. Source material: peripheral blood. These receptor sequences come from a man aged 80 or over with acute or convalescent COVID-19.

The chain combines TRBV10-3 with TRBJ2-2; possibly TRBD2 for D (5 bases). The CDR3 is 14 residues long. V lost 3 bases, J lost 3 bases, and 8 bases lay in between. Germline CDR1 and CDR2: ENHRY and SYGVKD. The CDR3 loop is CAISEYGDTGELFF. DNA for the CDR3: TGTGCCATCAGTGAATACGGGGACACCGGGGAGCTGTTTTTT.

The chain couples TRBV2 to TRBJ1-4; 8 nucleotides line up with TRBD1. Germline V CDR1 and CDR2: SNHLY, FYNNEI. Trimming cost V 6 bases and J 8 bases; bases outside gene matches: 8. The CDR3 is made up of 14 amino acids. The CDR3 protein is CASRRGQGREKLFF. Here the CDR3 DNA reads TGTGCCAGCAGGCGCGGACAGGGAAGAGAAAAACTGTTTTTT.

The chain employs TRBV7-9 and TRBJ1-6; D might be TRBD1 (6 bases). The V gene's germline CDR1 is SEHNR and CDR2 FQNEAQ (reference sequence). The CDR3 extends over 13 amino acids. In DNA form, the CDR3 reads TGTGCGGGGGCGGGTACGTTTGGTTCACCCCTCCACTTT. Its translation is CAGAGTFGSPLHF.

The rearrangement uses TRBV5-1 and TRBJ1-6; 12 bases align to TRBD1. CDR1 is SGHRS, CDR2 YFSETQ, per germline. The V gene end was trimmed by 4 bases and the J gene end by 0 bases; junction bases not matched to a gene: 8. The CDR3 totals 19 residues. The CDR3 region is CASSRSGTGGGSYNSPLHF. The CDR3 DNA is TGCGCCAGCAGCCGATCCGGGACAGGGGGCGGCTCCTATAATTCACCCCTCCACTTT.

The CDR3 DNA reads TGCGCCAGCAGCCAACCAACGGGAGGCCTCGAGCAGTACTTC. Encoded protein: CASSQPTGGLEQYF. This chain connects TRBV4-1 to TRBJ2-7, with 7 bases fitting TRBD2. CDR1 MGHRA and CDR2 YSYEKL come from the germline V gene. V shed 2 bases and J 6 bases; nucleotides not matched to a gene: 7. This CDR3 has 14 residues.

The chain carries TRBV10-3 and TRBJ2-7; unclear D gene. The CDR3 length is 12 residues. Trimming cost V 10 bases and J 0 bases, with 10 bases left between them. Germline V gene lookup returns CDR1 ENHRY and CDR2 SYGVKD. The DNA of the CDR3 is TGTGCCACCGCTATAAGCTCCTACGAGCAGTACTTC. This gives the protein CATAISSYEQYF.

The chain employs TRBV20-1 and TRBJ2-7, with a weak D call TRBD2 (5 bases). The CDR3 is made up of 15 amino acids. The germline gives CDR1 DFQATT, CDR2 SNEGSKA (reference sequence). Trimming left V 3 bases short and J 0 bases short, with 15 bases between. The CDR3: CSASSRRMGSYEQYF. For the CDR3, the DNA is TGCAGTGCTAGTAGCAGGAGGATGGGCTCCTACGAGCAGTACTTC.

This sequence joins TRBV27 and TRBJ2-7; tentative D call: TRBD2 (6 bases). The germline V and J ends were trimmed by 6 bases and 5 bases, with 17 bases remaining between them. The germline CDR1 and CDR2 sequences are MNHEY and SMNVEV (reference sequence). The CDR3 sequence is 14 residues long. The CDR3 sequence is CASSPSEALHEQYF. CDR3 nucleotides: TGTGCCAGCAGCCCTAGCGAGGCCTTACACGAGCAGTACTTC.

This clone was seen a handful of times. The rearrangement joins TRBV24-1 to TRBJ2-3; 9 nucleotides match TRBD2. Germline V gives CDR1 KGHDR, CDR2 SFDVKD. This CDR3 has 15 amino acids. The junction had 4 bases not matched to a gene; V was cut back by 4 bases and J by 3 bases. The CDR3 loop reads CATSDPGLATDTQYF. CDR3 coding DNA: TGTGCCACCAGTGACCCCGGACTAGCGACAGATACGCAGTATTTT.

The genes are TRBV4-1 and TRBJ1-4; D is perhaps TRBD1 (5 bases). V was clipped by 1 base and J by 6 bases, with 15 bases between them. Germline V gives CDR1 MGHRA, CDR2 YSYEKL. This CDR3 has 16 residues. DNA for the CDR3: TGCGCCAGCAGCCAAGGGGGGGACTTGGGGTATGAAAAACTGTTTTTT. Protein: CASSQGGDLGYEKLFF.

The rearrangement links TRBV28 to TRBJ2-6, with 7 nucleotides matching TRBD1. Germline V CDR1 and CDR2: MDHEN, SYDVKM. CDR3 length: 16 amino acids. V was pared by 7 bases and J by 4 bases, with 10 bases of the junction left unmatched. CDR3 sequence (DNA): TGTGCCAGCACCGGCTACAGGGGCGCCGGGGCCAACGTCCTGACTTTC. Translated: CASTGYRGAGANVLTF.

V gene TRBV5-5 combines with J gene TRBJ2-2, with D unresolved. The germline V and J ends were trimmed by 2 bases and 2 bases, with 13 bases remaining between them. CDR1 is SGHKS and CDR2 is YYEKEE in the germline V gene (reference sequence). The CDR3 has 16 residues. The CDR3 DNA reads as TGTGCCAGCAGCTTAACTGCAACTAAAAACACCGGGGAGCTGTTTTTT. The encoded protein is CASSLTATKNTGELFF.

This clone was found once. This chain joins TRBV11-2 and TRBJ1-3; no firm D call. The CDR3 sequence is 15 residues long. Between the trimmed V and J ends, which lost 3 bases and 4 bases, there was a span of 13 bases. Germline CDR1 reads SGHAT; CDR2 reads FQNNGV. The CDR3 sequence is CASSLQRVAGNTIYF. The DNA for the CDR3 is TGTGCCAGCAGCTTGCAGAGGGTCGCCGGAAACACCATATATTTT.

The V call is TRBV19, the J call TRBJ2-1; 7 bases match TRBD2. Losses at the gene ends were 4 bases for V and 4 bases for J; bases not matched to a gene: 4. The V gene's germline CDR1 is LNHDA and CDR2 SQIVND (reference sequence). The CDR3 consists of 14 residues. This CDR3 reads CASSNGGKYNEQFF. The DNA for the CDR3 is TGTGCCAGTAGTAACGGGGGGAAGTACAATGAGCAGTTCTTC.

The chain employs TRBV11-2 and TRBJ1-1; TRBD1 matches at 7 bases. Looked up from germline, CDR1 is SGHAT and CDR2 is FQNNGV. CDR3 length equals 13 residues. The J segment lost 4 bases and the V segment lost 7 bases, leaving 6 bases of the junction unmatched. The CDR3 is CASKAGGGTEAFF. CDR3 nucleotides: TGTGCCAGCAAGGCAGGGGGAGGCACTGAAGCTTTCTTT.

The DNA of the CDR3 is TGTGCCAGCAGCGGCGGGACTAGCAGTTACAATGAGCAGTTCTTC. It yields the protein CASSGGTSSYNEQFF. This rearrangement joins TRBV7-9 to TRBJ2-1, with 9 bases matching TRBD2. The ends lost 5 bases at V and 4 bases at J; junction bases unmatched: 6. CDR1 and CDR2 (germline): SEHNR, FQNEAQ (reference sequence). This CDR3 spans 15 amino acids.

V gene TRBV24-1 combines with J gene TRBJ2-3, with a weak D call TRBD1 (5 bases). The CDR3 is made up of 15 amino acids. Germline-derived CDR1 and CDR2 are KGHDR and SFDVKD. The V gene lost 3 bases and the J gene lost 2 bases, with 11 bases spanning the gap. The CDR3 protein is CATSDPSDTTDTQYF. The CDR3 region has the DNA TGTGCCACCAGTGATCCCTCGGACACCACAGATACGCAGTATTTT.

The chain links TRBV6-5 to TRBJ2-2, with a weak D call TRBD1 (5 bases). This CDR3 has 16 residues. The V gene lost 0 bases and the J gene lost 3 bases, with 11 bases spanning the gap. Germline V CDR1 and CDR2: MNHEY, SVGAGI. This CDR3 reads CASSYSAGAYTGELFF. Here the CDR3 DNA reads TGTGCCAGCAGTTACTCGGCTGGGGCGTACACCGGGGAGCTGTTTTTT.

The chain carries TRBV20-1 and TRBJ2-3, with 12 bases identical to TRBD2. Germline V gives CDR1 DFQATT, CDR2 SNEGSKA (reference sequence). This CDR3 has 16 residues. V lost 3 bases to trimming and J lost 4 bases; unmatched junction nucleotides: 8. The CDR3 is CSASDLAGGFPDTQYF. In DNA, the CDR3 is TGCAGTGCTAGTGACCTAGCGGGAGGGTTCCCAGATACGCAGTATTTT.

This sequence joins TRBV21-1 and TRBJ2-7; no check of the table's D call, TRBD1, against the DNA was made. TRBV21-1 is a documented pseudogene. This CDR3 contains 15 residues. The CDR3 loop reads CASSKSLDRGGEQYF. CDR3 in DNA: TGTGCCAGCAGCAAATCCCTGGACAGGGGAGGGGAGCAGTACTTC.

V usage is TRBV5-1 and J usage is TRBJ2-1, with TRBD2 matching over 13 bases. Trimming took 4 bases from V and 14 from J; bases not matched to a gene: 6. Germline V lookup: CDR1 SGHRS, CDR2 YFSETQ. The CDR3 has 13 amino acids. CDR3 coding DNA: TGCGCCAGCAGCGTCGGGACTAGCGGGGATAAGTTCTTC. It is translated as CASSVGTSGDKFF.

The chain recombines TRBV3-1 (or the pseudogene TRBV3-2) with TRBJ1-5, with TRBD1 matching 7 bases. CDR3 length: 17 amino acids. V trimming: 3 bases; J trimming: 2 bases; junction bases outside the gene matches: 10. Germline V gives CDR1 LGHDT, CDR2 YNNKEL (reference sequence). The CDR3 protein is CASSQSYPTGGNQPQHF. CDR3 sequence (DNA): TGTGCCAGCAGCCAGAGTTACCCAACAGGGGGCAATCAGCCCCAGCATTTT.

This clone is medium-sized by share. The chain combines TRBV7-9 with TRBJ1-1; D is unclear. Germline lookup yields CDR1 SEHNR and CDR2 FQNEAQ (reference sequence). The CDR3 length is 14 residues. Trimming shortened V by 2 bases and J by 6 bases, and 13 bases separated the two germline ends. The CDR3 here is CASSLTESNAEAFF. For the CDR3, the DNA is TGTGCCAGCAGCTTAACAGAGAGTAACGCTGAAGCTTTCTTT.

V usage is TRBV30 and J usage is TRBJ2-5, with 7 nucleotides matching TRBD1. The V gene's germline CDR1 is GTSNPN and CDR2 SVGIG (reference sequence). The CDR3 has 15 amino acids. Trimming removed 2 bases from V and 5 bases from J; junction bases left unmatched: 11. CDR3: CAWSLDRGRRETQYF. Written as DNA, the CDR3 is TGTGCCTGGAGTCTGGATAGGGGGCGCCGGGAGACCCAGTACTTC.